This paragraph covers one T cell receptor beta chain sequence. Its antigen is still unknown. These data originate in a study of graft-versus-host responses after intestinal transplantation. Study in general: Transplantation in recipients was multivisceral, liver-intestinal, or isolated intestinal. Anti-thymocyte globulin induction, then tacrolimus and steroids for two to four years, went to all recipients.

General study findings and limits: GvH clones detected in recipient marrow included some appearing first in ileum or blood. Elevated graft-versus-host to host-versus-graft clonal ratios in allografts were recorded for patients with graft-donor T cell macrochimerism.

The V end lost 0 bases, the J end lost 0 bases, and 6 bases lay between the germline ends. The CDR3 length is 15 residues. The germline V gene encodes CDR1 LGHNA and CDR2 YNFKEQ. Method: immunoSEQ multiplex PCR; TCRdb's copy keeps in-frame clones and lacks some. The sample holds around 90,000 clones, 85% to 95% seen once. The TCR originated in a human donor who received an intestinal transplant. J is TRBJ2-1 and V is TRBV4-2; no clear D gene. Here the sequenced sample was unstimulated CD8+ T cells sorted from spleen or lymph node cells, taken before intestinal transplant. This chain's CDR3 is CASSQEVSSYNEQFF. The CDR3 DNA reads TGTGCCAGCAGCCAAGAAGTGAGCTCCTACAATGAGCAGTTCTTC.